The 11 T cell receptor beta chains below were found in one sample sequenced in a study of T cells in tuberculosis. Measured with immunoSEQ multiplex PCR; TCRdb has only the in-frame clones, and not every one. Among about 53,000 clones listed, nearly 95% were seen once. Time point defined: new active TB diagnosis, blood taken before or within 7 days of starting treatment. Sequencing used PBMCs, obtained at tuberculosis diagnosis. The receptors stem from an adult with tuberculosis.

The chain has TRBV5-1 and TRBJ1-1, with D maybe TRBD1 (6 bases). Trimming left V 0 bases short and J 2 bases short, with 8 bases between. Germline V lookup: CDR1 SGHRS, CDR2 YFSETQ. The CDR3 loop spans 14 amino acids. The CDR3 loop is CASSLVQGNTEAFF. CDR3 DNA sequence: TGCGCCAGCAGCTTGGTACAGGGAAACACTGAAGCTTTCTTT.

The genes are TRBV6-1 and TRBJ2-5; maybe TRBD1 (6 bases). Germline CDR1 reads MNHNS; CDR2 reads SASEGT. CDR3 length: 13 amino acids. V was cut by 4 bases and J by 1 base, with 7 bases left in between. The CDR3: CASSGTVQETQYF. CDR3 coding DNA: TGTGCCAGCAGTGGGACAGTCCAAGAGACCCAGTACTTC.

V usage is TRBV18 and J usage is TRBJ1-2; 9 bases are shared with TRBD1. Per the germline V gene, CDR1 is KGHSH and CDR2 is LQKENI. CDR3 length equals 15 residues. V dropped 5 bases and J dropped 4; count of bases not matched to a gene: 8. In nucleotides, the CDR3 is TGTGCCAGCTCATCTCGGACAGGGGAAGCCTATGGCTACACCTTC. Amino acid sequence: CASSSRTGEAYGYTF.

The V and J genes are TRBV25-1 and TRBJ2-1; possibly TRBD2 for D (6 bases). CDR3 size: 13 residues. Germline V CDR1 and CDR2: MGHDK, SYGVNS. V lost 6 bases and J 3 bases, leaving 9 bases between the germline ends. CDR3 coding DNA: TGTGCCAGCAGATTGGGACTCTACAATGAGCAGTTCTTC. Protein: CASRLGLYNEQFF.

The V and J genes are TRBV6-5 and TRBJ2-7; TRBD2 matches 7 bases. Germline loops: CDR1 MNHEY, CDR2 SVGAGI. The CDR3 is 15 amino acids. V dropped 5 bases and J dropped 1; count of bases not matched to a gene: 8. In DNA form, the CDR3 reads TGTGCCAGCAGTGCGGGGGACTCGCCGTCCTACGAGCAGTACTTC. Translated, it gives CASSAGDSPSYEQYF.

J is TRBJ2-7 and V is TRBV21-1; the D call of TRBD2 is as the table states it, not checked on the DNA. TRBV21-1 has pseudogene status. This CDR3 is 16 amino acids long. CDR3 DNA: TGTGCCAGCACCATAGGGGGGGAGCGGACAATTTACGAGCAGTACTTC. Encoded protein: CASTIGGERTIYEQYF.

The chain couples TRBV7-2 to TRBJ2-7; 8 bases match TRBD1. Germline lookup yields CDR1 SGHTA and CDR2 FQGNSA. The V and J ends lost 0 bases and 5 bases, in that order; junction bases with no gene match: 9. The CDR3 is made up of 16 amino acids. In nucleotides, the CDR3 is TGTGCCAGCAGCTTAGCGCCGTGGACAGGGCTGAACGAGCAGTACTTC. It codes for CASSLAPWTGLNEQYF.

The DNA for the CDR3 is TGCGCCAGCAGCATCGGAAGGGGGAGCACAGATACGCAGTATTTT. Protein product: CASSIGRGSTDTQYF. This chain joins TRBV5-1 and TRBJ2-3; tentative D call: TRBD1 (6 bases). This CDR3 spans 15 amino acids. Germline CDR1 is SGHRS and CDR2 is YFSETQ. The V and J ends lost 4 bases and 0 bases respectively, with 12 bases between them.

The rearrangement uses TRBV19 and TRBJ2-3, with TRBD2 as a possible D gene (5 bases). CDR1 is LNHDA, CDR2 SQIVND, per germline (reference sequence). V gave up 5 bases and J gave up 5 bases, with 14 bases separating them. CDR3 length: 14 residues. The CDR3 nucleotides are TGTGCCAGTAGTGTCCTAGCACCGGGAGATACGCAGTATTTT. Encoded protein: CASSVLAPGDTQYF.

J is TRBJ2-3 and V is TRBV6-1; D may be TRBD2 (5 bases). This CDR3 is built from 14 residues. From germline, CDR1 is MNHNS and CDR2 SASEGT. V lost 4 bases and J 6 bases, leaving 14 bases between the germline ends. CDR3 nucleotide sequence: TGTGCCAGCAGTGCAAGCGGCCCAGCGGATACGCAGTATTTT. This encodes CASSASGPADTQYF.

This clone occurred once. V and J are TRBV11-2 and TRBJ1-6, with 8 bases fitting TRBD1. The CDR3 consists of 14 residues. CDR1 is SGHAT and CDR2 is FQNNGV in the germline V gene. Unmatched junction bases numbered 7, after V lost 5 bases and J lost 10 bases. The chain's CDR3 is CASSPQGAESPLHF. DNA of the CDR3: TGTGCCAGCAGCCCTCAGGGGGCGGAATCACCCCTCCACTTT.